One and the same sample provided the 2 T cell receptor beta chains below, sequenced in a study of T-cell reconstitution after alpha-beta-depleted transplantation in children. Unique molecular identifiers were built into the TCRbeta library. MiXCR, run by TCRdb on the PCR reads, gives a single entry per CDR3 protein. Of around 250,000 distinct CDR3 sequences detected, approximately 8.9% appear once; the ten largest clones hold roughly 5.8%. The sample was PBMCs, mostly from graft donor cells, taken 180 days after TCRalphabeta/CD19-depleted stem cell transplant. The source is a male patient aged 10 to 17 who had a stem cell transplant for acute lymphoblastic leukemia, so the T cells may come from the graft donor.

This clonotype was recorded many times. V and J are TRBV18 and TRBJ1-3; D ambiguous. CDR1 KGHSH and CDR2 LQKENI come from the germline V gene. This CDR3 spans 16 amino acids. V lost 6 bases and J lost 4, with 19 bases in between. CDR3 region: CASSPIQKELGNTIYF. For the CDR3, the DNA is TGTGCCAGCTCGCCTATTCAAAAGGAGTTAGGAAACACCATATATTTT.

This clonotype came up many times. This chain uses TRBV5-1 with TRBJ2-7; no firm D call. The germline V and J ends were trimmed by 1 base and 2 bases, with 13 bases remaining between them. The CDR3 length is 15 residues. Germline assignment: CDR1 SGHRS and CDR2 YFSETQ. The CDR3 region is CASSLYLSTTYEQYF. The CDR3 DNA follows: TGCGCCAGCAGCTTGTACCTCTCAACAACCTACGAGCAGTACTTC.